A single sample is the source of the 6 T cell receptor beta chains below, sequenced in a study of beta chain features in type 1 diabetes. cDNA synthesis used the whole RNA isolate, giving expressed TCRB sequences. Assay used: immunoSEQ multiplex PCR; TCRdb lists only in-frame clones, some missing. Here the sample spans nearly 350,000 clones, roughly 9% being singletons. The antigens of these receptors remain unknown. Overall study findings and caveats: Type 1 diabetes patients showed a moderate but significant shortening of TCRB CDR3s in all four CD4+ subsets.

Material: central memory CD4+ T cells from blood. Source of these receptors: a man aged 25 to 40 with type 1 diabetes.

This clone turned up a few times. The rearrangement links TRBV5-1 to TRBJ1-2; the match to TRBD1 covers 7 bases. The CDR3 is 13 residues long. J gave up 3 bases and V 7 bases, and 6 bases lay outside the gene matches. Germline-derived CDR1 and CDR2 are SGHRS and YFSETQ. CDR3: CASRQGPDYGYTF. CDR3 nucleotides: TGCGCCAGCCGACAGGGCCCAGACTATGGCTACACCTTC.

The chain employs TRBV7-9 and TRBJ1-1; D perhaps matches TRBD1 (5 bases). Germline CDR1 SEHNR, CDR2 FQNEAQ (reference sequence). V was trimmed by 4 bases and J by 5 bases, leaving 11 bases between them. The CDR3 is made up of 13 amino acids. This CDR3 reads CASSSSGKTEAFF. The DNA of the CDR3 is TGTGCCAGCAGCTCTTCAGGGAAGACTGAAGCTTTCTTT.

This clone showed up just a few times. The chain has TRBV5-4 and TRBJ2-3, with 11 nucleotides matching TRBD2. With V trimmed by 4 bases and J by 3 bases, 7 bases remained unmatched. This CDR3 region has 16 residues. CDR1 SGHNT and CDR2 YYREEE come from the germline V gene (reference sequence). The CDR3 DNA reads TGTGCCAGCAGCCGCCCTAGCGGGGGGCCTACAGATACGCAGTATTTT. Amino acid sequence: CASSRPSGGPTDTQYF.

The chain is built from TRBV6-5 and TRBJ2-3; 12 bases line up with TRBD1. This CDR3 spans 14 amino acids. With 4 bases clipped from V and 8 bases from J, the junction kept 4 bases outside the gene matches. Per the germline V gene, CDR1 is MNHEY and CDR2 is SVGAGI. The CDR3 nucleotides are TGTGCCAGCAGTTGGGACAGGGGGCGCGGTACGCAGTATTTT. Protein sequence: CASSWDRGRGTQYF.

The chain employs TRBV2 and TRBJ2-7, with 7 bases lining up with TRBD1. The CDR3 covers 12 residues. Germline values: CDR1 SNHLY, CDR2 FYNNEI. Trimming removed 8 bases from V and 0 bases from J; junction bases left unmatched: 1. The CDR3 sequence: CASRQGSYEQYF. The CDR3, as DNA: TGTGCCAGCCGACAGGGCTCCTACGAGCAGTACTTC. Filled out from reference TRBV2 and TRBJ2-7, the complete variable domain reads EPEVTQTPSHQVTQMGQEVILRCVPISNHLYFYWYRQILGQKVEFLVSFYNNEISEKSEIFDDQFSVERPDGSNFTLKIRSTKLEDSAMYFCASRQGSYEQYFGPGTRLTVT.

This chain joins TRBV7-7 and TRBJ2-5; 7 positions match TRBD1. V was pared by 4 bases and J by 1 base, with 9 bases of the junction left unmatched. Germline values: CDR1 SSHAT, CDR2 FNYEAQ (reference sequence). This CDR3 region has 16 residues. CDR3 bases: TGTGCCAGCAGCTCGCAGGGGGTACTATTCCAAGAGACCCAGTACTTC. Protein product: CASSSQGVLFQETQYF.